The TCR beta chain described here comes from a study of T-cell reconstitution after alpha-beta-depleted transplantation in children. Study-wide results and caveats: As was reported, about two months after transplant, alpha-beta T cells came from several hundred expanded graft clones. At day 60, the high TCRbeta diversity found in some patients originated from recipient T cells and thymic progenitors that had survived. A year had passed since transplant, and T-cell counts and diversity by then came mostly from newly produced T cells.

A word on this clonotype: The antigen is undetermined.

Construction of the TCRbeta library involved unique molecular identifiers. Using its own MiXCR run on the PCR reads, TCRdb lists one record per CDR3 protein. The table lists about 870,000 distinct CDR3 sequences, 16% of them singletons, with around 5% in the top ten. This CDR3 spans 14 amino acids. The J segment lost 5 bases and the V segment lost 2 bases, leaving 2 bases of the junction unmatched. From germline, CDR1 is MNHEY and CDR2 SVGAGI. The rearrangement joins TRBV6-5 to TRBJ2-7; 11 nucleotides agree with TRBD2. The sample was PBMCs, mostly from graft donor cells, taken 360 days after TCRalphabeta/CD19-depleted stem cell transplant. This sequence was found in a male patient aged 5 to 17 who had a stem cell transplant for acute lymphoblastic leukemia, so the T cells may come from the graft donor. The CDR3 DNA reads as TGTGCCAGCAGTTACCTAGCGGGAGGAAACGAGCAGTACTTC. Protein product: CASSYLAGGNEQYF.